The 17 T cell receptor beta chains below were found in one sample sequenced in a study of spatial heterogeneity in lung cancer. Findings and caveats of the study: One measure, the expanded intratumoral alpha and beta TCR count, tracked tumor mutation counts.

TCRdb reprocessed the 5' RACE reads with MiXCR, giving one entry per CDR3 protein. The repertoire consists of over 10,000 distinct CDR3 sequences, with 4.5% to 7% occurring once and the leading ten covering around 10%. As to time point: sample taken at primary tumor resection. The antigens these receptors bind are not known. This sample comprised lung tumor tissue, obtained at surgery. These receptors were collected from a female donor with early-stage non-small cell lung cancer.

This clonotype showed up many times. This beta chain is an unintended read in a library built for alpha chains; its size means little. The chain is built from TRBV6-6 and TRBJ1-5, with 7 nucleotides matching TRBD1. This CDR3 region has 14 residues. V trimming: 6 bases; J trimming: 3 bases; junction bases outside the gene matches: 5. Germline V gene sequence: CDR1 MNHNY, CDR2 SVGAGI (reference sequence). The CDR3 loop is CASRQGTSNQPQHF. The CDR3 DNA is TGTGCCAGCAGACAGGGGACCTCCAATCAGCCCCAGCATTTT.

Many counts were recorded for this clonotype. This beta chain lies outside the target of a library built for alpha chains; its clone size means little. The chain couples TRBV6-5 to TRBJ1-2; TRBD1 is a possible D gene (6 bases). In germline, CDR1 is MNHEY, CDR2 SVGAGI. The germline V and J ends were trimmed by 6 bases and 4 bases, with 15 bases remaining between them. The CDR3 sequence is 14 residues long. The DNA for the CDR3 is TGTGCCAGCAGACCAATTACAGGGTTCTATGGCTACACCTTC. This codes for CASRPITGFYGYTF.

This clonotype was detected ten times or more. This beta chain turned up in a library designed for alpha chains; as an off-target read, its abundance says little. The J gene is TRBJ2-1, the V gene TRBV11-2; 7 bases are shared with TRBD1. Germline CDR1 reads SGHAT; CDR2 reads FQNNGV. The J segment lost 7 bases and the V segment lost 4 bases, leaving 4 bases of the junction unmatched. The CDR3 runs 13 residues. The CDR3 nucleotides read TGTGCCAGCAGCTCCAGACAGGGAAATGAGCAGTTCTTC. It codes for CASSSRQGNEQFF.

On this clonotype: This beta chain slipped into a library made for alpha chains as a stray read, so its size is not meaningful. The chain links TRBV2 to TRBJ2-7; D not resolved. CDR1 and CDR2 from the germline V gene are SNHLY and FYNNEI. Trimming cost V 3 bases and J 5 bases, with 2 bases left between them. The CDR3 is made up of 10 amino acids. The CDR3, as DNA: TGTGCCAGCAGTGAGGACGAGCAGTACTTC. Translated: CASSEDEQYF.

This clonotype has a count of ten or more. The library was designed around alpha chains, so this beta chain is a stray read whose abundance carries little weight. The rearrangement links TRBV20-1 to TRBJ2-7; 12 nucleotides match TRBD1. This CDR3 spans 17 amino acids. The J segment lost 0 bases and the V segment lost 5 bases, leaving 11 bases of the junction unmatched. CDR1 is DFQATT, CDR2 SNEGSKA, per germline (reference sequence). This chain's CDR3 is CSAERDRGRFSSYEQYF. The CDR3 bases are TGCAGTGCTGAGCGGGACAGGGGGCGATTTAGCTCCTACGAGCAGTACTTC.

This clonotype has a count of ten or more. This beta chain is an off-target read within a library intended for alpha chains, so its frequency means little. The chain uses TRBV6-5 and TRBJ2-1; the match to TRBD2 covers 11 bases. Per the germline V gene, CDR1 is MNHEY and CDR2 is SVGAGI. Losses at the gene ends were 7 bases for V and 4 bases for J; bases not matched to a gene: 9. The CDR3 has 16 amino acids. The CDR3 spells CASTLLTSGGYNEQFF. The CDR3, as DNA: TGTGCCAGCACCCTCCTCACTAGCGGGGGTTACAATGAGCAGTTCTTC.

This clonotype came up many times. Because this beta chain is a stray read in a library intended to capture alpha chains, its abundance should not be given much weight. The genes are TRBV7-2 and TRBJ1-1, with D possibly matching TRBD1 (5 bases). V lost 5 bases to trimming and J lost 1 base, with 17 bases between them. Germline V gene lookup returns CDR1 SGHTA and CDR2 FQGNSA. The CDR3 extends over 16 amino acids. CDR3: CASSPTPGFWNTEAFF. The CDR3 nucleotides read TGTGCCAGCAGCCCCACTCCAGGGTTTTGGAACACTGAAGCTTTCTTT.

This clonotype has at least ten counts. Found in a library prepared for alpha chains, this beta chain is an off-target read, and its abundance has little meaning. The chain is built from TRBV7-8 and TRBJ2-1; no clear D. Trimming took off 1 base at V and 0 bases at J, with 7 bases between the two ends. This CDR3 is 15 amino acids long. Germline V gene sequence: CDR1 SGHVS, CDR2 FQNEAQ. The CDR3: CASSLDRSSYNEQFF. The CDR3 bases are TGTGCCAGCAGCTTAGATAGAAGCTCCTACAATGAGCAGTTCTTC.

This clonotype turned up a few times. This beta chain turned up in a library designed for alpha chains; as an off-target read, its abundance says little. V is TRBV4-3 and J is TRBJ2-7; D uncertain. Trimming stripped 0 bases from V and 6 bases from J, with 9 bases between. Looked up from germline, CDR1 is LGHNA and CDR2 is YSLEER. The CDR3 loop spans 13 amino acids. CDR3 region: CASSQDRVLEQYF. CDR3 bases: TGCGCCAGCAGCCAAGATCGGGTGCTCGAGCAGTACTTC.

On this clonotype itself: A library made for alpha chains picked up this beta chain off target, so its size means little. This sequence joins TRBV6-5 and TRBJ2-1; 7 positions agree with TRBD1. The germline CDR1 and CDR2 sequences are MNHEY and SVGAGI. Germline trimming cut 5 bases from V and 7 bases from J; bases unmatched to any gene: 11. The CDR3 extends over 15 amino acids. The CDR3 DNA follows: TGTGCCAGCAGTCAGGGGGTATCGTCGGGGAATGAGCAGTTCTTC. The encoded protein is CASSQGVSSGNEQFF.

This clonotype was counted many times. This beta chain came through as a stray read in a library set up for alpha chains, and its size says little. The CDR3 region has the DNA TGTGCCAGCAGGCAAATAAGCTCCTACAATGAGCAGTTCTTC. Translated, it gives CASRQISSYNEQFF. The rearrangement joins TRBV6-5 to TRBJ2-1; no definite D call. The CDR3 has 14 residues. The V end lost 6 bases, the J end lost 0 bases, and 9 bases lay between the germline ends. CDR1 and CDR2 (germline): MNHEY, SVGAGI.

This clonotype has at least ten counts. The size of this beta chain means little, since it is a stray read in a library made for alpha chains. The V call is TRBV6-1, the J call TRBJ1-1, with D maybe TRBD1 (6 bases). The CDR3 is made up of 15 amino acids. V lost 6 bases and J lost 10, with 24 bases in between. Germline CDR1 reads MNHNS; CDR2 reads SASEGT. The CDR3, as DNA: TGTGCCAGCAGAGGGAGAGCCAGGGGAAGTGAGGGAGCTTTCTTT. Translation gives CASRGRARGSEGAFF.

The table lists this clonotype with many counts. Within a library made for alpha chains, this beta chain is off target, and its count is uninformative. The chain employs TRBV6-5 and TRBJ1-6, with 7 nucleotides matching TRBD1. V trimming: 6 bases; J trimming: 10 bases; junction bases outside the gene matches: 18. Germline values: CDR1 MNHEY, CDR2 SVGAGI. This CDR3 contains 17 residues. Here the CDR3 reads CASSKTDRDFRKSPLHF. The DNA for the CDR3 is TGTGCCAGCAGCAAAACAGACAGGGACTTTCGTAAATCACCCCTCCACTTT.

Many counts were recorded for this clonotype. The library was built for alpha chains, so this beta chain is an off-target read and its size means little. CDR3 bases: TGTGCCAGCAGTCCCCCCGACAGAAACCTCGAAGAGACCCAGTACTTC. Amino acid sequence: CASSPPDRNLEETQYF. The chain joins TRBV28 to TRBJ2-5, with D possibly matching TRBD1 (5 bases). Germline V gives CDR1 MDHEN, CDR2 SYDVKM. The CDR3 consists of 16 residues. The V end lost 5 bases, the J end lost 3 bases, and 19 bases lay between the germline ends.

This clonotype occurred a few times. Because the library targeted alpha chains, this beta chain is an off-target read whose size means little. The CDR3 reads CATRPGFLSGANVLTF. CDR3 sequence (DNA): TGTGCCACCAGACCGGGTTTCCTCTCCGGGGCCAACGTCCTGACTTTC. The chain couples TRBV15 to TRBJ2-6; D is uncertain. The CDR3 spans 16 residues. The germline V gene has CDR1 LNHNV and CDR2 YYDKDF (reference sequence). V was pared by 6 bases and J by 4 bases, with 16 bases between.

This clonotype occurred many times. The library was prepared for alpha chains; this beta chain is a stray read, so its frequency means little. The chain recombines TRBV7-9 with TRBJ2-5; maybe TRBD1 (6 bases). The length of the CDR3 is 17 residues. CDR1 and CDR2 from the germline V gene are SEHNR and FQNEAQ (reference sequence). The V and J ends lost 3 bases and 2 bases respectively, with 19 bases between them. CDR3 DNA sequence: TGTGCCAGCAGCTTCTTAGACCCAAGGGGGTGGCAAGAGACCCAGTACTTC. This codes for CASSFLDPRGWQETQYF.

As to this clonotype: Found in a library prepared for alpha chains, this beta chain is an off-target read, and its abundance has little meaning. J is TRBJ2-1 and V is TRBV3-1, with 10 bases that match TRBD2. The V gene end was trimmed by 3 bases and the J gene end by 8 bases; junction bases not matched to a gene: 4. CDR1 is LGHDT and CDR2 is YNNKEL in the germline V gene (reference sequence). The length of the CDR3 is 14 residues. As DNA, the CDR3 is TGTGCCAGCAGCCACTCCGGGACTAGCGATGAGCAGTTCTTC. This codes for CASSHSGTSDEQFF.